The present T cell receptor beta chain was sequenced within a study of T cells in Graves' hyperthyroidism and ophthalmopathy. This clonotype was detected ten times or more. TCR beta CDR3 regions were amplified from RNA. A set of HTBI primers served as the primers for a first-round RT-PCR of the TCR CDR3. TCRdb independently ran MiXCR on the multiplex PCR reads; one entry per CDR3 protein. The sample includes nearly 750,000 distinct CDR3 sequences, roughly a third seen only once; the top ten take roughly 31%. Patients were excluded for uncontrolled infection, other autoimmune disease, pregnancy or lactation. Sequenced: blood. This clonotype was obtained from a woman aged 35 to 49 with Graves' hyperthyroidism.

The CDR3 DNA sequence: TGTGCCACCAGCAGAGACCTATTAGAGACCCAGTACTTC. The encoded protein is CATSRDLLETQYF. V and J are TRBV15 and TRBJ2-5; D is ambiguous. The germline CDR1 and CDR2 sequences are LNHNV and YYDKDF (reference sequence). The length of the CDR3 is 13 residues. V lost 0 bases to trimming and J lost 4 bases, with 6 bases between them.